Shown below are 13 T cell receptor beta chains from a single sample sequenced in a study of T cell responses to AZD1222 COVID-19 vaccine. The data were produced by immunoSEQ multiplex PCR, yet TCRdb's version contains in-frame clones alone and is incomplete. Among about 150,000 clones listed, 88% were seen once. The sample in question was peripheral blood, obtained on day 0 of AZD1222 vaccination. Receptors were obtained from an adult in good health.

This chain's CDR3 is CASSQGGTGKAFF. The CDR3 nucleotides read TGCGCCAGCAGCCAGGGTGGGACCGGGAAGGCTTTCTTT. The rearrangement uses TRBV4-3 and TRBJ1-1, with a possible D match to TRBD1 (5 bases). V was shortened by 3 bases and J by 11 bases, with 16 bases between the two germline ends. In germline, CDR1 is LGHNA, CDR2 YSLEER. This CDR3 spans 13 amino acids.

This clone was counted a few times. This chain connects TRBV12-3 or TRBV12-4 to TRBJ2-7; D gene uncertain. The CDR3 sequence is 11 residues long. The V and J ends lost 4 bases and 3 bases respectively, with 4 bases between them. Here the CDR3 reads CASSSFYEQYF. For the CDR3, the DNA is TGTGCCAGCAGTTCCTTCTACGAGCAGTACTTC.

V is TRBV27 and J is TRBJ2-7; 9 bases match TRBD2. The CDR3 totals 14 residues. Germline V lookup: CDR1 MNHEY, CDR2 SMNVEV (reference sequence). The junction had 4 bases not matched to a gene; V was cut back by 1 base and J by 6 bases. CDR3 region: CASSLFAGGPEQYF. The CDR3 DNA is TGTGCCAGCAGTTTATTTGCGGGGGGGCCCGAGCAGTACTTC.

The gene calls are TRBV11-2 and TRBJ1-6, with a possible D match to TRBD1 (6 bases). The V and J ends lost 0 bases and 9 bases respectively, with 12 bases between them. The CDR3 sequence is 15 residues long. Per the germline V gene, CDR1 is SGHAT and CDR2 is FQNNGV. The CDR3 region has the DNA TGTGCCAGCAGCTTAGATCTGGGGGCAGGTTCACCCCTCCACTTT. Protein: CASSLDLGAGSPLHF.

The V and J genes are TRBV9 and TRBJ2-3, with 7 bases matching TRBD2. With V trimmed by 3 bases and J by 3 bases, 7 bases remained unmatched. This CDR3 region has 15 residues. Germline V CDR1 and CDR2: SGDLS, YYNGEE. This CDR3 is CASSASGALTDTQYF. CDR3 sequence (DNA): TGTGCCAGCAGCGCAAGCGGGGCCTTGACAGATACGCAGTATTTT.

The chain employs TRBV18 and TRBJ1-2; D call uncertain. Germline V gives CDR1 KGHSH, CDR2 LQKENI. This CDR3 spans 12 amino acids. The V gene lost 3 bases and the J gene lost 8 bases, with 10 bases spanning the gap. The CDR3: CASSPTLGGYTF. CDR3 DNA sequence: TGTGCCAGCTCACCTACGCTTGGAGGCTACACCTTC.

The chain couples TRBV10-3 to TRBJ1-2; D remains ambiguous. CDR3 length equals 14 residues. Trimming shortened V by 2 bases and J by 7 bases, and 14 bases separated the two germline ends. Germline CDR1 is ENHRY and CDR2 is SYGVKD. This CDR3 reads CAISEVAHAAGYTF. The CDR3, as DNA: TGTGCCATCAGTGAGGTGGCCCACGCTGCTGGCTACACCTTC.

The V call is TRBV5-1, the J call TRBJ1-3, with TRBD1 as a possible D gene (5 bases). Per the germline V gene, CDR1 is SGHRS and CDR2 is YFSETQ. V was clipped by 6 bases and J by 7 bases, with 17 bases between them. The CDR3 totals 14 residues. This CDR3 reads CASTYRDQRNTIYF. DNA for the CDR3: TGCGCCAGCACCTATCGGGACCAGAGGAACACCATATATTTT.

The gene calls are TRBV11-1 and TRBJ2-2; 8 bases map to TRBD1. CDR1 SGHAT and CDR2 FQDESV come from the germline V gene (reference sequence). The CDR3 extends over 13 amino acids. V gave up 5 bases and J gave up 6 bases; unmatched junction bases: 2. The CDR3 nucleotides are TGTGCCAGCAGCAAGGGACAGGCCGGGGAGCTGTTTTTT. It codes for CASSKGQAGELFF.

This rearrangement joins TRBV4-3 to TRBJ2-1, with 13 bases lining up with TRBD2. V lost 3 bases to trimming and J lost 2 bases; unmatched junction nucleotides: 1. Germline loops: CDR1 LGHNA, CDR2 YSLEER. The CDR3 has 16 residues. The CDR3 DNA sequence: TGCGCCAGCAGCCAGGGACTAGCGGGGACCTACAATGAGCAGTTCTTC. Its translation is CASSQGLAGTYNEQFF.

The genes are TRBV4-3 and TRBJ1-1; D remains ambiguous. Germline V CDR1 and CDR2: LGHNA, YSLEER. V was clipped by 0 bases and J by 1 base, with 9 bases between them. This CDR3 spans 15 amino acids. The DNA for the CDR3 is TGCGCCAGCAGCCAAGATCCAGGACCGAACACTGAAGCTTTCTTT. Residues: CASSQDPGPNTEAFF.

This clone was found a few times. This sample also contains other DNA sequences that code for the same CDR3. CDR3 sequence reads: CATSRDNQPQHF. The CDR3 DNA is TGTGCCACCAGCAGAGACAATCAGCCCCAGCATTTT. The V gene is TRBV15, the J gene TRBJ1-5; D remains ambiguous. V lost 0 bases, J lost 3 bases, and 0 bases lay in between. The germline gives CDR1 LNHNV, CDR2 YYDKDF (reference sequence). The CDR3 is made up of 12 amino acids.

The gene calls are TRBV7-2 and TRBJ2-1; TRBD1 matches 9 bases. Germline lookup yields CDR1 SGHTA and CDR2 FQGNSA. The V gene end was trimmed by 1 base and the J gene end by 5 bases; junction bases not matched to a gene: 6. This CDR3 is 16 amino acids long. The CDR3 region is CASSLVGTGTNNEQFF. The CDR3 nucleotides read TGTGCCAGCAGCTTAGTTGGGACAGGGACTAACAATGAGCAGTTCTTC.